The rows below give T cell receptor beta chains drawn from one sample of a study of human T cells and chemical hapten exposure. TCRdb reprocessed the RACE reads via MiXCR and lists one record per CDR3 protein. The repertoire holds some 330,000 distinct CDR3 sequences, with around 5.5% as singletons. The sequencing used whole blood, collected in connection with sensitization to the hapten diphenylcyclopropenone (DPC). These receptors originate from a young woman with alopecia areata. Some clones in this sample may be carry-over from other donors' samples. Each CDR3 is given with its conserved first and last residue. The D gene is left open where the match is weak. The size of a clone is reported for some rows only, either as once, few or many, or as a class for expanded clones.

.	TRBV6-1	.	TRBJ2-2	TGTGCCAGCAGTGTACAGGGTCTCACCGGGGAGCTGTTTTTT	CASSVQGLTGELFF
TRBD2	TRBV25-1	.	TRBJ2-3	TGTGCCAGCAGCTCGGGGGAGGGAGGGACAGATACGCAGTATTTT	CASSSGEGGTDTQYF
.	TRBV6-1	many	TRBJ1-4	TGTGCCAGCAGGCAAATTGCAACTAATGAAAAACTGTTTTTT	CASRQIATNEKLFF
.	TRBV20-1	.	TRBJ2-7	TGCAGTGCCAGCCTAAACTCCGAGCAGTACTTC	CSASLNSEQYF
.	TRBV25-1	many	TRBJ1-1	TGTGCCAGCAGGACCCCCCGGGCAGGGGCCCTGGGCACTGAAGCTTTCTTT	CASRTPRAGALGTEAFF
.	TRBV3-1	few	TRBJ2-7	TGTGCCAGCAGCCGTTATTACGGGGCTAGCGCTTCCTACGAGCAGTACTTC	CASSRYYGASASYEQYF
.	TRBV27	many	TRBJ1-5	TGTGCCAGCAGTTCATCAGGGTCCAATCAGCCCCAGCATTTT	CASSSSGSNQPQHF
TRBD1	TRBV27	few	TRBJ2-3	TGTGCCAGCAGCCTACTTTCGGCAGGGGGTGGAGATACGCAGTATTTT	CASSLLSAGGGDTQYF
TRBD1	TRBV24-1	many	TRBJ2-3	TGTGCCACCAGTGATTGGGATGACAGGGAATCACCTAGCACAGATACGCAGTATTTT	CATSDWDDRESPSTDTQYF
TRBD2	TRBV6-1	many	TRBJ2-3	TGTGCCAGCAGTGAACGGGGACTAGCGGGGGGCCGACGGTATTTT	CASSERGLAGGRRYF
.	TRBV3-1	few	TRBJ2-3	TGTGCCAGCAGCGTAAGGGGCTCAGATACGCAGTATTTT	CASSVRGSDTQYF
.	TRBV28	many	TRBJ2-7	TGTGCCAGCAGTCCTGGGGGCGGATACGAGCAGTACTTC	CASSPGGGYEQYF
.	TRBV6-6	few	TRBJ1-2	TGTGCCAGCAGTTACGCTGGCTACACCTTC	CASSYAGYTF
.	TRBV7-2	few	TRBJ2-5	TGTGCCAGCAGCAGAGCCGCCGGCGCCCAAGAGACCCAGTACTTC	CASSRAAGAQETQYF
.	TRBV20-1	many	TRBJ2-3	TGCAGTGCTAGCGTGGGGAGCACAGATACGCAGTATTTT	CSASVGSTDTQYF
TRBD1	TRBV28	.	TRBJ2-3	TGTGCCAGCAGTCAAGGACAGGGGGTACCAGATACGCAGTATTTT	CASSQGQGVPDTQYF
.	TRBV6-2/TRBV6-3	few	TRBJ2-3	TGTGCCAGGACCGGGCCTAGCACAGATACGCAGTATTTT	CARTGPSTDTQYF